Listed below are T cell receptor beta chains from one sample, sequenced in a study of cytomegalovirus exposure and HLA in healthy donors. Sequenced by immunoSEQ multiplex PCR; TCRdb stores in-frame clones only, minus some. The sample gives fewer than 40,000 clones, 75% to 90% of which show up once; 10% to 12% is in the top ten. Input material: PBMCs. The receptors here all came from a woman in her 40s in good health and CMV-seropositive. Each CDR3 is given with its conserved first and last residue. Fields, in order: J gene, D gene, V gene, CDR3 protein. D genes are given only for firm matches.

TRBJ1-2	TRBD1	TRBV4-1	CASSRYGGQGVGYGYTF
TRBJ1-5	-	TRBV19	CASSGTGNQPQHF
TRBJ2-7	TRBD2	TRBV7-3	CASSRKAGAPYEQYF
TRBJ1-5	TRBD1	TRBV5-1	CASSLAGGGNQPQHF
TRBJ2-2	-	TRBV4-3	CASSQVFDRTNTGELFF
TRBJ1-5	-	TRBV4-2	CASSQELPNPQGNQPQHF
TRBJ2-6	-	TRBV6-5	CASSLGAGANVLTF
TRBJ2-7	TRBD1	TRBV28	CANQDRFTHEQYF
TRBJ2-7	-	TRBV5-1	CASSLRGTIYEQYF
TRBJ2-7	-	TRBV7-2	CASSYTGPTYEQYF
TRBJ2-3	TRBD2	TRBV27	CASSGQGGGSFGLLDTQYF
TRBJ1-2	TRBD1	TRBV10-3	CAIRKGAAGLNYGYTF
TRBJ2-7	-	TRBV5-7	CASSLALSGQSSYEQYF
TRBJ1-1	-	TRBV14	CASSQDLVRRQLNTEAFF
TRBJ1-5	TRBD1	TRBV7-8	CASSLRPGQGAFNQPQHF